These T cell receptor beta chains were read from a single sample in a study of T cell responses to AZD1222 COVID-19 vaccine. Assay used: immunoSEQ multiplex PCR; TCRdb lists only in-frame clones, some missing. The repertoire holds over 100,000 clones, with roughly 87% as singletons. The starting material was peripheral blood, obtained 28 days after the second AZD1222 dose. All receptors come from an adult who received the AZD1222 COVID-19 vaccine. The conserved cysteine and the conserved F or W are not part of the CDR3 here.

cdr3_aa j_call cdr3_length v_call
ASSSWANQPQH TRBJ1-5 11 TRBV27
ASSSRPTGGISSGEQF TRBJ2-1 16 TRBV7-3
ASSVSGRGEAF TRBJ1-1 11 TRBV25-1
ASSSARGANTGELF TRBJ2-2 14 TRBV5-4
ASSSPGQEGETQY TRBJ2-5 13 TRBV27
ASSPTGTGPEEQY TRBJ2-3 13 TRBV4-3
ATRGRGRNDNEQF TRBJ2-1 13 TRBV24-1
ASSQAGQGVGSPLH TRBJ1-6 14 TRBV4-3
ASSHRDRGPGNIQY TRBJ2-4 14 TRBV7-9
ATSDSNRGAYNEQF TRBJ2-1 14 TRBV24-1
SVHRGSEAF TRBJ1-1 9 TRBV29-1
ASSLEGTRDSPLH TRBJ1-6 13 TRBV7-9
ASSLAPRGLYNEQF TRBJ2-1 14 TRBV7-8
ASGSLQRTGGYT TRBJ1-2 12 TRBV7-8
ASSSGMNTEAF TRBJ1-1 11 TRBV28
ASSQAGGGAPYNEQF TRBJ2-1 15 TRBV3-1/TRBV3-2
ASSQDRGPYGYT TRBJ1-2 12 TRBV4-3
ASISGRMNTEAF TRBJ1-1 12 TRBV6-5
SVDGGTEAF TRBJ1-1 9 TRBV29-1
ASSPTGIRQPQH TRBJ1-5 12 TRBV7-8
ASSLGGAREKLF TRBJ1-4 12 TRBV7-8
ASRSRVGEKLF TRBJ1-4 11 TRBV6-5
SARSLGSYT TRBJ1-2 9 TRBV20-1
ASSSGPGNTIY TRBJ1-3 11 TRBV12-3/TRBV12-4
ASGPGLIVGELF TRBJ2-2 12 TRBV11-2
ASSAPEPVGNNEQF TRBJ2-1 14 TRBV9